The clone carrying this T cell receptor (beta chain) turned up a few times. Its antigen is undetermined. This entry belongs to a study of T-cell reconstitution after alpha-beta-depleted transplantation in children. Notes on the study in general: Expanded clones from the graft, numbering several hundred, reportedly supplied alpha-beta T cells about two months after transplant. T-cell counts and diversity at one year post-transplant came mainly from newly produced T cells. Surviving recipient T cells and thymic progenitors underlay high day-60 TCRbeta diversity in some patients.

CDR1 is SGHAT and CDR2 is FQDESV in the germline V gene (reference sequence). This CDR3 is 19 amino acids long. V lost 5 bases and J 0 bases, leaving 24 bases between the germline ends. The library targeted TCRbeta and was prepared with unique molecular identifiers. MiXCR, applied by TCRdb to the PCR reads, yields one record per CDR3 protein. The sample lists hundreds of thousands of distinct CDR3 sequences, about 17% occurring once. Sample: PBMCs, mostly from graft donor cells, taken 360 days after TCRalphabeta/CD19-depleted stem cell transplant. This TCR was recovered from a boy in the first two years of life who had a stem cell transplant for Wiskott-Aldrich syndrome, so the T cells may come from the graft donor. J is TRBJ2-3 and V is TRBV11-1, with a weak D call TRBD1 (6 bases). CDR3 nucleotides: TGTGCCAGCAGCCCAACCAGGGGATGGAGTTGGTCTAGCACAGATACGCAGTATTTT. This gives the protein CASSPTRGWSWSSTDTQYF.